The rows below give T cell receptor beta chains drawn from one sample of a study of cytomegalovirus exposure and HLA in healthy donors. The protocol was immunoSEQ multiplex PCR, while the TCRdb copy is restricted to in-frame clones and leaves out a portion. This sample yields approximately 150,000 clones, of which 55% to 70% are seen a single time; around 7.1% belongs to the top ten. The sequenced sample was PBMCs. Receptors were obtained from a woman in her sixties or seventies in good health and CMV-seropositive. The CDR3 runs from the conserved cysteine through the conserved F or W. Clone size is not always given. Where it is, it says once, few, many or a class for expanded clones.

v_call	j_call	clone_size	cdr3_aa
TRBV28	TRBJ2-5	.	CASSQAGGLPETQYF
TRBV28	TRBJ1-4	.	CASSRTGGYEKLFF
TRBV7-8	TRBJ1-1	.	CASSLQGNTEAFF
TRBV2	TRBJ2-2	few	CASSSGTGYTGELFF
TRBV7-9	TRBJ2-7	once	CASSLASGAWSYEQYF
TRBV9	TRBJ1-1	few	CASSVGGSNTEAFF
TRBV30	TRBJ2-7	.	CAWSVHSYEQYF
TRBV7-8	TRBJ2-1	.	CASSPTPASYNEQFF
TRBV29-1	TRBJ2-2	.	CSGLAGDTGELFF
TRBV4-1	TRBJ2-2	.	CASSQGPGGELFF
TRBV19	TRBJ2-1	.	CASSIVAGVGNEQFF
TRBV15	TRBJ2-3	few	CATSMGLEDTQYF
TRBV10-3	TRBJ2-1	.	CAIRDRALDEQFF
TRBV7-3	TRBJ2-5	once	CASSLVGVRGETQYF
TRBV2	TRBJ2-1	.	CASSRTSGNEQFF
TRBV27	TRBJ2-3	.	CASRGGPYDTDTQYF
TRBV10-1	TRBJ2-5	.	CASSESGTGKETQYF
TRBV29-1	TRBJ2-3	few	CSYPEVAEFTDTQYF
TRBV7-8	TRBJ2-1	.	CASSLLAGAYNEQFF
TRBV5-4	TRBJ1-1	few	CASSYRGRTEAFF
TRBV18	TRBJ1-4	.	CASSPGQGLGKLFF
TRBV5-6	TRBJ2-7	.	CASSLDRQGPPVEQYF
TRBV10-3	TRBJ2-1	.	CAIRDPGLADNEQFF
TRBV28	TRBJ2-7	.	CASSFPGGASYEQYF
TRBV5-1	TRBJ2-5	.	CASSSGDTVFSETQYF
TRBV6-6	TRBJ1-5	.	CASSLGTGEQPQHF
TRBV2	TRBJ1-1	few	CASRDLRQGVTEAFF